The text below deals with one TCR beta chain. What it binds is not known. With 5 bases removed from V and 0 bases from J, the gap between germline ends came to 10 bases. The V gene's germline CDR1 is KGHSH and CDR2 LQKENI. The CDR3 has 14 residues. These data originate in a study of beta chain features in type 1 diabetes. Study-wide results and caveats: A greater similarity of naive, central memory and Treg TCRB repertoires was seen among patients than among healthy donors.

The authors reverse transcribed all of the isolated RNA, so sequencing captured expressed TCRB transcripts. TCRdb keeps only in-frame clones here, not all; method: immunoSEQ multiplex PCR. Here the sample spans 130,000 to 150,000 clones, nearly 50% being singletons. The specimen sequenced was Tregs from blood. The sequence was obtained from a man between 18 and 29 years old in good health. The chain has TRBV18 and TRBJ2-5; TRBD1 might be the D (6 bases). The DNA for the CDR3 is TGTGCCAGCTCAGGAACAGGGTACCAAGAGACCCAGTACTTC. Encoded protein: CASSGTGYQETQYF.